This TCR beta chain comes out of a study of cytomegalovirus exposure and HLA in healthy donors. Study-level findings and limits: Most TCR sequences were uncommon, yet certain public TCRs appeared in many donors.

Primers for the PCR totalled 60 Vbeta and 13 Jbeta. Profiling relied on immunoSEQ multiplex PCR, and the TCRdb table lists in-frame clones only, not all of them. Among approximately 150,000 clones, roughly 80% were seen once, and the ten largest hold more than 3.5%. Worth noting for this clone: Its antigen is still unknown.

Germline CDR1 MNHEY, CDR2 SVGAGI. This CDR3 has 13 amino acids. The V and J ends lost 10 bases and 5 bases, in that order; junction bases with no gene match: 7. V and J are TRBV6-5 and TRBJ1-1, with 10 bases fitting TRBD1. The TCR sequence derives from a man aged 35 to 55 in good health and CMV-seronegative. Source material: PBMCs. CDR3 DNA sequence: TGTGCCACCAGGGACAGGGGAAAGACTGAAGCTTTCTTT. Translating it yields CATRDRGKTEAFF.